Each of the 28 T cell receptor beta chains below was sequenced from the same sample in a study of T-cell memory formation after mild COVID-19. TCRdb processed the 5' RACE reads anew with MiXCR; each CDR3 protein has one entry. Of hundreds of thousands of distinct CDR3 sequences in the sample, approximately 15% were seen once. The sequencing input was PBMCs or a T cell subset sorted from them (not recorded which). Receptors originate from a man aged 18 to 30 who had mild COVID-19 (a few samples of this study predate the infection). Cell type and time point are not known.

CDR3 in amino acids: CASSLRGDDYGYTF. In DNA form, the CDR3 reads TGTGCCAGCAGCTTACGGGGAGACGACTATGGCTACACCTTC. The chain couples TRBV7-9 to TRBJ1-2; the D is unclear. Germline V gene data show CDR1 as SEHNR and CDR2 as FQNEAQ (reference sequence). The CDR3 spans 14 residues. V shed 2 bases and J shed 3 bases, with 10 bases lying between them.

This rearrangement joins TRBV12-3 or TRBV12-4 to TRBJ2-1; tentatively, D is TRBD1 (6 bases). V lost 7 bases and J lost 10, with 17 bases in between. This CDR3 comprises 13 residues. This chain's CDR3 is CASTVQGRREQFF. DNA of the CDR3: TGTGCCAGCACCGTCCAGGGGCGCCGCGAGCAGTTCTTC.

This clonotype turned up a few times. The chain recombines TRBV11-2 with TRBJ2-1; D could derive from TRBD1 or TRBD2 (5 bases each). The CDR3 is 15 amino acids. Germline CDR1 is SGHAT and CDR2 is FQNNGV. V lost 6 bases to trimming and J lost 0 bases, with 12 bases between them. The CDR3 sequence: CASSQWGSSYNEQFF. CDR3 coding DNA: TGTGCCAGCAGTCAGTGGGGGAGCTCCTACAATGAGCAGTTCTTC.

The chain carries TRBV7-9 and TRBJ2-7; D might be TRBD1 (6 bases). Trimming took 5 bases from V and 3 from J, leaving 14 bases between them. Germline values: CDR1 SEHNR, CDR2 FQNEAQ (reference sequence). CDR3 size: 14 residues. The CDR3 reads CASSTHQGSYEQYF. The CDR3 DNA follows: TGTGCCAGCAGCACTCACCAGGGGAGCTACGAGCAGTACTTC. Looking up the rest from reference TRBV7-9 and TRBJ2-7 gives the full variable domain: DTGVSQNPRHKITKRGQNVTFRCDPISEHNRLYWYRQTLGQGPEFLTYFQNEAQLEKSRLLSDRFSAERPKGSFSTLEIQRTEQGDSAMYLCASSTHQGSYEQYFGPGTRLTVT.

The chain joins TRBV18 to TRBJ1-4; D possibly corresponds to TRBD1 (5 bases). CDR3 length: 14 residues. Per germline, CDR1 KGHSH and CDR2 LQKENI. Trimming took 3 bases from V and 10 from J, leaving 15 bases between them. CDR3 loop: CASSPAPEGTKLFF. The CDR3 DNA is TGTGCCAGCTCACCTGCCCCGGAAGGGACAAAACTGTTTTTT.

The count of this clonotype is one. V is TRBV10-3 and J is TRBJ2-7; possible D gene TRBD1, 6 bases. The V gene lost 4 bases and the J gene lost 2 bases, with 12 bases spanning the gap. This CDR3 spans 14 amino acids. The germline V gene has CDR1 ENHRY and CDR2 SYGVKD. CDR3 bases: TGTGCCATCAGTGGGGGGCCGAGACCCTACGAGCAGTACGTC. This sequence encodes CAISGGPRPYEQYV.

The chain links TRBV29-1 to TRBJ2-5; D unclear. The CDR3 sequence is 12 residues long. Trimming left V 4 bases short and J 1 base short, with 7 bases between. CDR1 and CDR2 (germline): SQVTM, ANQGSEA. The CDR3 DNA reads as TGCAGCGTTGCAATGGTCCAAGAGACCCAGTACTTC. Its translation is CSVAMVQETQYF.

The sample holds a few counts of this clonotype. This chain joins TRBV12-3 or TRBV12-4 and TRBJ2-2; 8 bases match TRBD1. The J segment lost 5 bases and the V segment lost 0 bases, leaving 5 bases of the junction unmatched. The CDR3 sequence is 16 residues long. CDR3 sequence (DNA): TGTGCCAGCAGTTTAGCAGGCGGACAGGGTACCGGGGAGCTGTTTTTT. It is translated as CASSLAGGQGTGELFF.

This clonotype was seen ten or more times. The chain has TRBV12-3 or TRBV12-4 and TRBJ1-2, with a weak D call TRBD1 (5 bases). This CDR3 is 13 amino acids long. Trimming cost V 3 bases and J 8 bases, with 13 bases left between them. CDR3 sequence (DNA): TGTGCCAGCAGTTTGCAAGGGGCCCTGGGCTACACCTTC. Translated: CASSLQGALGYTF.

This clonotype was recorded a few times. CDR3 coding DNA: TGCAGTGCTAGAAAGCGGGGGGGCACCGGGGAGCTGTTTTTT. Protein product: CSARKRGGTGELFF. The chain recombines TRBV20-1 with TRBJ2-2, with TRBD2 matching 10 bases. Looked up from germline, CDR1 is DFQATT and CDR2 is SNEGSKA (reference sequence). Trimming cost V 2 bases and J 4 bases; bases outside gene matches: 1. The CDR3 covers 14 residues.

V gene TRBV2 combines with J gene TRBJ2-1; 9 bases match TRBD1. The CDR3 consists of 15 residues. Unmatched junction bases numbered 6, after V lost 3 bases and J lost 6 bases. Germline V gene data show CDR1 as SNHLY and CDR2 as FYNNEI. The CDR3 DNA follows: TGTGCCAGCAGTGAGCGAGGACAGGGGAGCAATGAGCAGTTCTTC. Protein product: CASSERGQGSNEQFF.

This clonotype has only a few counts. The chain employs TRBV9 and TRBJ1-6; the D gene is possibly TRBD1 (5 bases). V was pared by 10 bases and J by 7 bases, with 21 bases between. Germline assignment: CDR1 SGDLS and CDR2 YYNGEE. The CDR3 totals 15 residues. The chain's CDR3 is CAARVTGPENSPLHF. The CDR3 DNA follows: TGTGCCGCTCGTGTAACGGGGCCGGAAAATTCACCCCTCCACTTT.

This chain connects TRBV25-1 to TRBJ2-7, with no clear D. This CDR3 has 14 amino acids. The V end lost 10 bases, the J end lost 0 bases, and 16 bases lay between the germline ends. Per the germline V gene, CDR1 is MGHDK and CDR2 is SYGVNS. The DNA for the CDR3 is TGTGCCACCGACGGGCCTGTGACCTCCTACGAGCAGTACGTC. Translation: CATDGPVTSYEQYV.

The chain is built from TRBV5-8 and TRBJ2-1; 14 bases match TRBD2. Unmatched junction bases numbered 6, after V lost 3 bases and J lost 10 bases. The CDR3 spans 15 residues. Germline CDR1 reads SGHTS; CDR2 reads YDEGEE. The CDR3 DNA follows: TGTGCCAGCAGCTGGGGACTAGCGGGGGTTGAAGAGCAGTTCTTC. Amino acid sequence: CASSWGLAGVEEQFF. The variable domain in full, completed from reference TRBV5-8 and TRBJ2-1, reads EAGVTQSPTHLIKTRGQQATLRCSPISGHTSVYWYQQALGLGLQFLLWYDEGEERNRGNFPPRFSGRQFPNYSSELNVNALELEDSALYLCASSWGLAGVEEQFFGPGTRLTVL.

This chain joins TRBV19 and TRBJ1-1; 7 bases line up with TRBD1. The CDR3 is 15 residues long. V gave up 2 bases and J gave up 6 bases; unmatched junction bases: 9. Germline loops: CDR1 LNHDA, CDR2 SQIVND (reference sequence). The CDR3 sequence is CASSIRDRLLSEAFF. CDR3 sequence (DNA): TGTGCCAGTAGTATAAGGGACAGACTCCTCTCTGAAGCTTTCTTT.

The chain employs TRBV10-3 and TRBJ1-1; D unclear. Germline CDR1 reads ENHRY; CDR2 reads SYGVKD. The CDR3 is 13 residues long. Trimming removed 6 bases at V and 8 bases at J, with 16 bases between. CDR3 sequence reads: CAIRPTAEREAFF. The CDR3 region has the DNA TGTGCCATCAGACCCACGGCGGAGAGGGAAGCTTTCTTT.

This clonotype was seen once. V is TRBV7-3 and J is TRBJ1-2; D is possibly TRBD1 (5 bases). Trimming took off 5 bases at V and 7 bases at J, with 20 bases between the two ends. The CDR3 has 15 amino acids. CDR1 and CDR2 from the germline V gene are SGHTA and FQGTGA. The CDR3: CASSPHGGRASGYTF. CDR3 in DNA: TGTGCCAGCAGCCCTCACGGGGGACGAGCTTCTGGCTACACCTTC.

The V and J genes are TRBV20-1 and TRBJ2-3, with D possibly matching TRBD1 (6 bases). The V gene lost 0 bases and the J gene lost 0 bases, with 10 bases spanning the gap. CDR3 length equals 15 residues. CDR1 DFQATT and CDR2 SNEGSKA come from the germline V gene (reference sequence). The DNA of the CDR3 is TGCAGTGCTAGAGATCCAGGGGAAAGCACAGATACGCAGTATTTT. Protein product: CSARDPGESTDTQYF.

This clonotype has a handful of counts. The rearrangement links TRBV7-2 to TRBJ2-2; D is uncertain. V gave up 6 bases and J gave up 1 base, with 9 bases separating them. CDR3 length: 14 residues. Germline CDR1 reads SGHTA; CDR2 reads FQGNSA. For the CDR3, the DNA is TGTGCCAGCAGTCCGGACGGGAACACCGGGGAGCTGTTTTTT. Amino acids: CASSPDGNTGELFF.

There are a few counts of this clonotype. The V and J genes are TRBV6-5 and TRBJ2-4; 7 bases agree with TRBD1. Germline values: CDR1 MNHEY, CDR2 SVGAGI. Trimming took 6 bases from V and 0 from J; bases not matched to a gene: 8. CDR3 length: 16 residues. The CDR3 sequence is CASSKQGTGAKNIQYF. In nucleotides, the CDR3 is TGTGCCAGCAGCAAACAGGGGACGGGAGCCAAAAACATTCAGTACTTC.

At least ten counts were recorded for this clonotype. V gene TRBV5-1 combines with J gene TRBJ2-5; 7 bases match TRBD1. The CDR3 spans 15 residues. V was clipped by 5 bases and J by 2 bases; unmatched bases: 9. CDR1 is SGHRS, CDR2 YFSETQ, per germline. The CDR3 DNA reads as TGCGCCAGCAGTTCGCCCCGGACAGGACAAGAGACCCAGTACTTC. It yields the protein CASSSPRTGQETQYF.

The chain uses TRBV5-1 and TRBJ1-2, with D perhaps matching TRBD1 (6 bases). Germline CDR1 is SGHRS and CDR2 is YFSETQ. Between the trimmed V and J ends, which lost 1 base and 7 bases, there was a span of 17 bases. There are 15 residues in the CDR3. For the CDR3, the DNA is TGCGCCAGCAGCTTGTCATCAGGGGTAACGTCTGGCTACACCTTC. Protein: CASSLSSGVTSGYTF.

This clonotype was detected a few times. In DNA form, the CDR3 reads TGTGCCAGCAGCTTATCAGGACAGCGTTTCGAGCAGTACTTC. It translates to CASSLSGQRFEQYF. The V call is TRBV7-9, the J call TRBJ2-7; D is possibly TRBD1 (6 bases). The CDR3 runs 14 residues. V was pared by 2 bases and J by 6 bases, with 14 bases between. Per germline, CDR1 SEHNR and CDR2 FQNEAQ (reference sequence).

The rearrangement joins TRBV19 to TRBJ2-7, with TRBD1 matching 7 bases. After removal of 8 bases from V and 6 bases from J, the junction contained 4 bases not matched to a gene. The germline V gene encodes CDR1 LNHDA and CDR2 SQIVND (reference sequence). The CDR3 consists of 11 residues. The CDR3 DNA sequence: TGTGCCAGTGGACAGGTATCCGAGCAGTACTTC. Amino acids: CASGQVSEQYF. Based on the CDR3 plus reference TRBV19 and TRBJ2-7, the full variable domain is DGGITQSPKYLFRKEGQNVTLSCEQNLNHDAMYWYRQDPGQGLRLIYYSQIVNDFQKGDIAEGYSVSREKKESFPLTVTSAQKNPTAFYLCASGQVSEQYFGPGTRLTVT.

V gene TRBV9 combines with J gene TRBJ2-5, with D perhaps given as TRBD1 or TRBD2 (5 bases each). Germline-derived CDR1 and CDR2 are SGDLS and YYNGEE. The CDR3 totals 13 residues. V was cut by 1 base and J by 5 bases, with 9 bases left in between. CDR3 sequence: CASSVLWGETQYF. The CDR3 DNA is TGTGCCAGCAGCGTACTGTGGGGGGAGACCCAGTACTTC.

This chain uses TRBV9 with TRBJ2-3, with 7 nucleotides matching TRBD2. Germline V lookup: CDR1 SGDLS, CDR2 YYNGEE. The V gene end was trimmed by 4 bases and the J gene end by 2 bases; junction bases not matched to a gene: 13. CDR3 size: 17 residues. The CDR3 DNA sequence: TGTGCCAGCAGCCCCCGAGACGGACTAGTCTACACAGATACGCAGTATTTT. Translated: CASSPRDGLVYTDTQYF.

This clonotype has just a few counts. This CDR3 is CASSFSGGRDTQYF. CDR3 nucleotide sequence: TGTGCCAGCAGCTTCTCGGGGGGGCGGGATACGCAGTATTTT. The chain is built from TRBV7-3 and TRBJ2-3; 8 bases line up with TRBD2. Trimming took 3 bases from V and 6 from J; bases not matched to a gene: 5. In germline, CDR1 is SGHTA, CDR2 FQGTGA. This CDR3 region has 14 residues.

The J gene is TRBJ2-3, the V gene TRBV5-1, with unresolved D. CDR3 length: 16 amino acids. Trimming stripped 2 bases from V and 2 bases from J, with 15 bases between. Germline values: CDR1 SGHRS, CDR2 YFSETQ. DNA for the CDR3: TGCGCCAGCAGCTTAAGCAGGCTTGGGCCCACAGATACGCAGTATTTT. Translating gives CASSLSRLGPTDTQYF.